Each of the 30 T cell receptor beta chains below was sequenced from the same sample in a study of early T cells in non-severe SARS-CoV-2 infection. TCRdb called the 5' RACE reads again in MiXCR, with one record for every CDR3 protein. The sample shows some 60,000 distinct CDR3 sequences, roughly a tenth of them seen only once. Sequencing input: whole blood. The receptors were sampled from an adult who was a healthcare worker with PCR-confirmed SARS-CoV-2 infection or an uninfected control (not recorded which).

This clonotype came up once. V gene TRBV7-2 combines with J gene TRBJ1-5; D is ambiguous. The CDR3 totals 15 residues. Germline CDR1 SGHTA, CDR2 FQGNSA. With 5 bases removed from V and 0 bases from J, the gap between germline ends came to 11 bases. The CDR3 DNA reads as TGTGCCAGCAGCGGAACTTCCAATAGCAATCAGCCCCAGCATTTT. This translates into CASSGTSNSNQPQHF.

This clonotype was seen a handful of times. The chain links TRBV6-2 or TRBV6-3 to TRBJ2-3; possible D gene TRBD2, 5 bases. Trimming pared 6 bases from V and 0 bases from J, leaving 13 bases between. CDR3 size: 15 residues. Germline V gene data show CDR1 as MNHEY and CDR2 as SVGEGT. The CDR3 nucleotides read TGTGCCAGCAGAACTAGGATTACTAGCACAGATACGCAGTATTTT. The encoded protein is CASRTRITSTDTQYF.

This clonotype was seen many times. This sequence joins TRBV10-3 and TRBJ2-7, with TRBD2 matching over 7 bases. Unmatched junction bases numbered 3, after V lost 2 bases and J lost 5 bases. The CDR3 covers 13 residues. CDR1 ENHRY and CDR2 SYGVKD come from the germline V gene. The CDR3, as DNA: TGTGCCATCAGTGAGGGGGCGGGAGACGAGCAGTACTTC. This translates into CAISEGAGDEQYF.

The J gene is TRBJ1-3, the V gene TRBV5-5, with D perhaps matching TRBD1 (5 bases). Trimming took 4 bases from V and 0 from J, leaving 17 bases between them. CDR3 length equals 17 residues. Germline V lookup: CDR1 SGHKS, CDR2 YYEKEE (reference sequence). The CDR3 bases are TGTGCCAGCAGCCCAGGGTGGGAGCCGACCTCTGGAAACACCATATATTTT. This sequence encodes CASSPGWEPTSGNTIYF. Based on the CDR3 plus reference TRBV5-5 and TRBJ1-3, the full variable domain is DAGVTQSPTHLIKTRGQQVTLRCSPISGHKSVSWYQQVLGQGPQFIFQYYEKEERGRGNFPDRFSARQFPNYSSELNVNALLLGDSALYLCASSPGWEPTSGNTIYFGEGSWLTVV.

There are many counts of this clonotype. The CDR3 loop is CASSQEGHLFKTYEQYF. CDR3 coding DNA: TGCGCCAGCAGCCAAGAGGGTCACCTATTCAAAACCTACGAGCAGTACTTC. V and J are TRBV4-3 and TRBJ2-7; D gene unclear. V was clipped by 0 bases and J by 2 bases, with 17 bases between them. CDR1 and CDR2 from the germline V gene are LGHNA and YSLEER. CDR3 length equals 17 residues.

This clonotype was counted at least ten times. The V gene is TRBV11-1, the J gene TRBJ2-7; TRBD1 agrees at 7 bases. Trimming took 3 bases from V and 2 from J; bases not matched to a gene: 7. Germline assignment: CDR1 SGHAT and CDR2 FQDESV (reference sequence). The CDR3 is made up of 15 amino acids. The CDR3 region is CASSFATGLTYEQYF. The CDR3 DNA is TGTGCCAGCAGCTTCGCGACAGGGCTTACCTACGAGCAGTACTTC.

At least ten counts were recorded for this clonotype. The chain uses TRBV30 and TRBJ1-1, with a tentative D call TRBD1 (5 bases). Trimming took 4 bases from V and 1 from J, leaving 10 bases between them. Germline V CDR1 and CDR2: GTSNPN, SVGIG (reference sequence). The CDR3 is 13 residues long. The CDR3 DNA reads as TGTGCCTGGACCGACAGACCGAACACTGAAGCTTTCTTT. This encodes CAWTDRPNTEAFF.

There are many counts of this clonotype. The chain employs TRBV7-2 and TRBJ2-3, with 10 nucleotides matching TRBD2. V shed 1 base, J shed 7 bases, and the junction held 5 bases outside the gene matches. In germline, CDR1 is SGHTA, CDR2 FQGNSA. The length of the CDR3 is 15 residues. CDR3 nucleotides: TGTGCCAGCAGCTTAGAAGGACTAGCGGTGCATACGCAGTATTTT. Amino acid sequence: CASSLEGLAVHTQYF.

This clonotype was detected ten times or more. The chain links TRBV6-1 to TRBJ2-7, with D possibly being TRBD1 (5 bases). V lost 6 bases and J lost 0, with 12 bases in between. CDR3 length: 14 amino acids. In germline, CDR1 is MNHNS, CDR2 SASEGT. CDR3: CASRLTAISYEQYF. The CDR3 region has the DNA TGTGCCAGCAGACTGACAGCCATCTCCTACGAGCAGTACTTC.

Ten or more counts support this clonotype. The chain links TRBV20-1 to TRBJ2-1, with TRBD2 identical over 9 bases. CDR3 length equals 13 residues. V lost 6 bases, J lost 4 bases, and 4 bases stayed unmatched. Germline V gene lookup returns CDR1 DFQATT and CDR2 SNEGSKA (reference sequence). CDR3 DNA sequence: TGCAGTGCCCATCTAGCGGGGTACAATGAGCAGTTCTTC. Protein product: CSAHLAGYNEQFF.

The sample holds a few counts of this clonotype. The chain couples TRBV7-3 to TRBJ2-2; no firm D call. CDR1 and CDR2 from the germline V gene are SGHTA and FQGTGA. This CDR3 is built from 15 residues. Trimming removed 6 bases at V and 0 bases at J, with 11 bases between. The CDR3 DNA follows: TGTGCCAGCAGTCCCGGCGGAGCGAACACCGGGGAGCTGTTTTTT. It translates to CASSPGGANTGELFF.

The chain has TRBV4-1 and TRBJ1-2; TRBD1 is a possible D gene (6 bases). CDR1 MGHRA and CDR2 YSYEKL come from the germline V gene. Trimming shortened V by 0 bases and J by 8 bases, and 13 bases separated the two germline ends. The CDR3 runs 14 residues. CDR3 sequence (DNA): TGCGCCAGCAGCCAAGAACGGGGGCTGGGAGGCTACACCTTC. As protein: CASSQERGLGGYTF.

In its sample, this clonotype was seen a few times. A read error may account for a junction end that differs from germline. CDR3 bases: TGCAGCGTCGAAGGACAGGACGATGAGCAGTTCTTC. It yields the protein CSVEGQDDEQFF. The chain combines TRBV29-1 with TRBJ2-1; TRBD1 matches 7 bases. Germline V CDR1 and CDR2: SQVTM, ANQGSEA. This CDR3 is built from 12 residues.

For this clonotype: This may stem from a read error, because a much larger clone lies one nucleotide away. V is TRBV4-2 and J is TRBJ2-3; TRBD1 matches at 8 bases. The CDR3 length is 17 residues. Germline-derived CDR1 and CDR2 are LGHNA and YNFKEQ. CDR3 amino acids: CATSQATTGEWVDTQYF. Here the CDR3 DNA reads TGTGCCACCAGCCAGGCTACGACAGGGGAATGGGTAGATACGCAGTATTTT.

This clonotype occurred many times. The chain has TRBV7-8 and TRBJ1-3, with 8 bases identical to TRBD1. Germline V lookup: CDR1 SGHVS, CDR2 FQNEAQ. With 3 bases clipped from V and 4 bases from J, the junction kept 11 bases outside the gene matches. The CDR3 length is 17 residues. The CDR3 sequence is CASSLASRTGLGNTIYF. CDR3 sequence (DNA): TGTGCCAGCAGCTTGGCCTCCCGGACAGGGCTCGGAAACACCATATATTTT.

In this sample, this clonotype turned up many times. This chain connects TRBV10-2 to TRBJ2-1; 10 bases fit TRBD2. Per the germline V gene, CDR1 is WSHSY and CDR2 is SAAADI. V was clipped by 8 bases and J by 0 bases; unmatched bases: 7. The CDR3 is 16 amino acids. CDR3 sequence (DNA): TGCGCCAGCCGGGGACTAGCGAGGAGCTCCTACAATGAGCAGTTCTTC. Encoded protein: CASRGLARSSYNEQFF.

This clonotype was counted only a few times. This chain uses TRBV2 with TRBJ2-7; D is unclear. V was clipped by 11 bases and J by 2 bases, with 13 bases between them. From germline, CDR1 is SNHLY and CDR2 FYNNEI. The CDR3 spans 12 residues. The CDR3 is CADKDLAYEQYF. CDR3 DNA sequence: TGTGCCGACAAGGACCTGGCCTACGAGCAGTACTTC.

This clonotype was seen only a few times. The chain links TRBV10-3 to TRBJ2-7; the D gene could be TRBD1 or TRBD2 (6 bases each). Looked up from germline, CDR1 is ENHRY and CDR2 is SYGVKD. V was clipped by 0 bases and J by 0 bases, with 12 bases between them. The CDR3 is 16 amino acids. The CDR3 reads CAISESGGTSSYEQYF. The CDR3 DNA sequence: TGTGCCATCAGTGAGTCTGGCGGGACAAGCTCCTACGAGCAGTACTTC.

This clonotype was picked up many times. V and J are TRBV29-1 and TRBJ2-3, with D perhaps matching TRBD2 (6 bases). Per germline, CDR1 SQVTM and CDR2 ANQGSEA. Trimming removed 2 bases from V and 1 base from J, with 7 bases in between. The CDR3 is 13 amino acids. The CDR3 reads CSVESSGTDTQYF. In DNA, the CDR3 is TGCAGCGTTGAATCTAGCGGCACAGATACGCAGTATTTT.

This clonotype was counted between two and nine times. The chain is built from TRBV4-3 and TRBJ2-7; 8 bases are shared with TRBD2. The CDR3 runs 15 residues. CDR1 and CDR2 (germline): LGHNA, YSLEER. With 4 bases clipped from V and 2 bases from J, the junction kept 7 bases outside the gene matches. CDR3 DNA: TGCGCCAGCAGCCGAACAGCGGGAGCCGCCTACGAGCAGTACTTC. Translated, it gives CASSRTAGAAYEQYF.

This clonotype was picked up a small number of times. The V call is TRBV10-3, the J call TRBJ2-4; D gene ambiguous. The V end was cut by 0 bases, the J end by 5 bases, with 11 bases between. Germline-derived CDR1 and CDR2 are ENHRY and SYGVKD. The CDR3 consists of 15 residues. CDR3 region: CAISESGLPQNIQYF. CDR3 nucleotide sequence: TGTGCCATCAGTGAGTCGGGTCTTCCTCAAAACATTCAGTACTTC.

This sequence joins TRBV5-1 and TRBJ2-3; D perhaps matches TRBD2 (5 bases). V gave up 5 bases and J gave up 1 base, with 11 bases separating them. Germline V gives CDR1 SGHRS, CDR2 YFSETQ. There are 14 residues in the CDR3. The CDR3 bases are TGCGCCAGCAGGGACTCCGTCGGCACAGATACGCAGTATTTT. It is translated as CASRDSVGTDTQYF.

This clonotype came up many times. J is TRBJ2-3 and V is TRBV5-1; weak D call: TRBD2 (6 bases). The CDR3 loop spans 13 amino acids. Trimming took 1 base from V and 5 from J, leaving 8 bases between them. Looked up from germline, CDR1 is SGHRS and CDR2 is YFSETQ. This CDR3 is CASSLPEGDTQYF. The CDR3 coding sequence is TGCGCCAGCAGCTTGCCGGAGGGAGATACGCAGTATTTT.

This clonotype was found many times. The chain joins TRBV24-1 to TRBJ2-7; no reliable D call. The germline V gene has CDR1 KGHDR and CDR2 SFDVKD. Trimming removed 3 bases at V and 0 bases at J, with 11 bases between. This CDR3 comprises 15 residues. The CDR3 nucleotides read TGTGCCACCAGTGATCCCACGGCCGGCTCCTACGAGCAGTACTTC. This sequence encodes CATSDPTAGSYEQYF.

This clonotype came up many times. The chain employs TRBV4-3 and TRBJ1-1; D is possibly TRBD1 (5 bases). From germline, CDR1 is LGHNA and CDR2 YSLEER. The V gene lost 0 bases and the J gene lost 3 bases, with 14 bases spanning the gap. The CDR3 loop spans 16 amino acids. CDR3 sequence: CASSQDVGGRDTEAFF. The CDR3 bases are TGCGCCAGCAGCCAAGATGTCGGGGGACGGGACACTGAAGCTTTCTTT.

The table lists this clonotype with many counts. The chain uses TRBV11-2 and TRBJ2-7; TRBD1 matches 9 bases. Germline lookup yields CDR1 SGHAT and CDR2 FQNNGV. The CDR3 has 14 amino acids. V shed 8 bases and J 5 bases; nucleotides not matched to a gene: 10. The CDR3 spells CASFRGQGRNEQYF. The DNA of the CDR3 is TGTGCCAGCTTCCGGGGACAGGGTCGAAACGAGCAGTACTTC.

This clonotype has ten or more counts. The J gene is TRBJ2-7, the V gene TRBV7-9, with D perhaps TRBD1 or TRBD2 (5 bases each). Germline CDR1 and CDR2: SEHNR and FQNEAQ (reference sequence). This CDR3 is 16 amino acids long. Trimming took 5 bases from V and 1 from J, leaving 18 bases between them. The chain's CDR3 is CASSPYGGGHSYEQYF. DNA for the CDR3: TGTGCCAGCAGCCCTTACGGAGGAGGACATTCCTACGAGCAGTACTTC.

This clonotype has ten or more counts. The chain carries TRBV20-1 and TRBJ1-4, with D unclear. With 6 bases removed from V and 16 bases from J, the gap between germline ends came to 18 bases. CDR1 and CDR2 (germline): DFQATT, SNEGSKA (reference sequence). CDR3 length: 11 amino acids. In nucleotides, the CDR3 is TGCAGTGCCCAACTAGCCGGGAAAGAGTTTTTT. This gives the protein CSAQLAGKEFF.

This clonotype has a count of ten or more. The chain carries TRBV7-2 and TRBJ2-3, with TRBD2 matching over 7 bases. Germline loops: CDR1 SGHTA, CDR2 FQGNSA. V shed 1 base and J 6 bases; nucleotides not matched to a gene: 7. The CDR3 sequence is 15 residues long. The CDR3 region is CASSLVRGWWDTQYF. CDR3 nucleotide sequence: TGTGCCAGCAGCTTAGTGCGGGGGTGGTGGGATACGCAGTATTTT.

This clonotype was recorded many times. V usage is TRBV20-1 and J usage is TRBJ2-5; D ambiguous. From germline, CDR1 is DFQATT and CDR2 SNEGSKA (reference sequence). With 0 bases removed from V and 8 bases from J, the gap between germline ends came to 7 bases. The CDR3 spans 11 residues. The CDR3 protein is CSARDYKTQYF. The DNA for the CDR3 is TGCAGTGCTAGAGACTACAAAACCCAGTACTTC.